This T cell receptor (beta chain) derives from a study of T cell responses to AZD1222 COVID-19 vaccine. Study results and caveats: Nearly half of spike-specific TCRs reportedly target variant regions that are unmutated in the B.1.351 and B.1.1.7 variants. Spike-specific TCR breadth and depth rose after two AZD1222 doses. Clonal diversity was possibly underestimated, and the donors were mostly white British, with more females. After the peak T cell response, and only then, were repertoires sampled.

This table comes from immunoSEQ multiplex PCR, and its TCRdb copy is limited to in-frame clones, with some not included. The sample holds approximately 140,000 clones, about nine tenths seen once. Turning to this clone: Its antigen is currently unknown.

The CDR3 is 15 residues long. V was clipped by 3 bases and J by 5 bases; unmatched bases: 5. Germline V gene lookup returns CDR1 SNHLY and CDR2 FYNNEI. This chain links TRBV2 with TRBJ1-5; the match to TRBD1 covers 9 bases. This TCR was recovered from an adult in good health. The source material was peripheral blood, sampled on day 0 of MenACWY control vaccination. The CDR3 nucleotides are TGTGCCAGCAGTGAGGGGACAGGGTATGATCAGCCCCAGCATTTT. It is translated as CASSEGTGYDQPQHF. The whole variable domain, filled in from reference TRBV2 and TRBJ1-5, reads EPEVTQTPSHQVTQMGQEVILRCVPISNHLYFYWYRQILGQKVEFLVSFYNNEISEKSEIFDDQFSVERPDGSNFTLKIRSTKLEDSAMYFCASSEGTGYDQPQHFGDGTRLSIL.